What follows describes a single T cell receptor (beta chain). Original analysis: Estimates of nucleated cell counts were drawn from the amplification of reference gene primers. Profiling relied on immunoSEQ multiplex PCR, and the TCRdb table lists in-frame clones only, not all of them. That table furnishes V, J and clone size, whereas the DNA furnished D and trimming. Of roughly 230,000 clones in the sample, around 83% were seen once. The CDR3 covers 16 residues. Germline trimming cut 3 bases from V and 4 bases from J; bases unmatched to any gene: 5. Looked up from germline, CDR1 is MNHEY and CDR2 is SVGAGI. The source of the sample is a study of blood T cell repertoires in COVID-19. Study as a whole: Sources were T cells, B-cell-depleted T cells, or PBMCs; the material itself was cDNA or gDNA.

The sequencing sample was made of peripheral blood. The genes are TRBV6-5 and TRBJ2-2, with 10 bases aligning to TRBD2. The receptor's source is a man aged 35-49 years with active or convalescent COVID-19. CDR3 region: CASSYSGLASTGELFF. For the CDR3, the DNA is TGTGCCAGCAGTTATTCGGGACTAGCGAGCACCGGGGAGCTGTTTTTT.